These 23 T cell receptor beta chains came from one sample sequenced in a study of cytomegalovirus exposure and HLA in healthy donors. PCR employed 60 Vbeta and 13 Jbeta primers. TCRdb keeps only in-frame clones here, not all; method: immunoSEQ multiplex PCR. The repertoire holds 180,000 or so clones, 70% to 80% seen once, with approximately 1.5% in the top ten. Specimen: PBMCs. These receptors all come from a man younger than 35 in good health and CMV-seronegative.

The rearrangement uses TRBV6-5 and TRBJ2-7; 9 nucleotides match TRBD1. Germline trimming cut 3 bases from V and 0 bases from J; bases unmatched to any gene: 6. The CDR3 is 16 amino acids. Per the germline V gene, CDR1 is MNHEY and CDR2 is SVGAGI. The DNA of the CDR3 is TGTGCCAGCAGTTATTCGGGACAGGGTAGCTCCTACGAGCAGTACTTC. It codes for CASSYSGQGSSYEQYF.

In this sample, this clone turned up a few times. The genes are TRBV4-3 and TRBJ2-3; weak D call: TRBD1 (6 bases). Germline assignment: CDR1 LGHNA and CDR2 YSLEER. This CDR3 region has 17 residues. Between the trimmed V and J ends, which lost 4 bases and 4 bases, there was a span of 21 bases. The CDR3 DNA follows: TGCGCCAGCAGCCCAGAGGGGGACACTAGGGGTCCAGATACGCAGTATTTT. This gives the protein CASSPEGDTRGPDTQYF.

This rearrangement joins TRBV19 to TRBJ2-7; 10 positions match TRBD1. Germline CDR1 and CDR2: LNHDA and SQIVND (reference sequence). V lost 4 bases, J lost 6 bases, and 3 bases stayed unmatched. The CDR3 length is 13 residues. The CDR3 nucleotides are TGTGCCAGTAGTAGAGACAGGGGGCTCGAGCAGTACTTC. Translation: CASSRDRGLEQYF.

The chain has TRBV18 and TRBJ2-7; 11 bases match TRBD2. J lost 4 bases, V lost 3 bases, and 5 bases had no gene match. CDR3 length: 15 residues. The germline gives CDR1 KGHSH, CDR2 LQKENI. CDR3 DNA: TGTGCCAGCTCACCGACTGGGACTAGCGGATACGAGCAGTACTTC. It is translated as CASSPTGTSGYEQYF.

This chain uses TRBV6-1 with TRBJ1-1, with TRBD1 matching over 7 bases. This CDR3 is built from 16 residues. The germline CDR1 and CDR2 sequences are MNHNS and SASEGT. V lost 2 bases, J lost 5 bases, and 11 bases stayed unmatched. DNA for the CDR3: TGTGCCAGCAGTGAAAGACCCCAGGGGGTAAAGACTGAAGCTTTCTTT. Translated: CASSERPQGVKTEAFF.

The rearrangement uses TRBV14 and TRBJ1-4, with D unclear. V lost 1 base to trimming and J lost 0 bases, with 21 bases between them. This CDR3 is built from 20 residues. Per germline, CDR1 SGHDN and CDR2 FVKESK. CDR3 sequence: CASSQGRASPWTSTNEKLFF. As DNA, the CDR3 is TGTGCCAGCAGCCAAGGGAGGGCCTCCCCTTGGACCTCAACTAATGAAAAACTGTTTTTT.

The chain links TRBV14 to TRBJ1-2; TRBD1 matches 7 bases. V lost 1 base, J lost 2 bases, and 10 bases stayed unmatched. Germline lookup yields CDR1 SGHDN and CDR2 FVKESK. The CDR3 covers 17 residues. This CDR3 reads CASSQAGQSTTNYGYTF. The CDR3, as DNA: TGTGCCAGCAGCCAAGCGGGACAGTCGACAACCAACTATGGCTACACCTTC.

This clone has more than one count but fewer than ten. The chain joins TRBV7-2 to TRBJ2-5; the D gene is possibly TRBD1 (6 bases). V was cut by 5 bases and J by 2 bases, with 18 bases left in between. Germline CDR1 is SGHTA and CDR2 is FQGNSA. The CDR3 consists of 16 residues. DNA for the CDR3: TGTGCCAGCAGCGCTTTTAAAGGGGGAACACAAGAGACCCAGTACTTC. Translated: CASSAFKGGTQETQYF. Full variable domain (rest looked up from reference TRBV7-2 and TRBJ2-5): GAGVSQSPSNKVTEKGKDVELRCDPISGHTALYWYRQSLGQGLEFLIYFQGNSAPDKSGLPSDRFSAERTGGSVSTLTIQRTQQEDSAVYLCASSAFKGGTQETQYFGPGTRLLVL.

The chain couples TRBV6-5 to TRBJ2-3; 7 nucleotides align to TRBD2. Germline assignment: CDR1 MNHEY and CDR2 SVGAGI. The CDR3 has 15 amino acids. After removal of 5 bases from V and 0 bases from J, the junction contained 5 bases not matched to a gene. CDR3 sequence reads: CASSNGGLSTDTQYF. In nucleotides, the CDR3 is TGTGCCAGCAGTAACGGGGGGTTGAGCACAGATACGCAGTATTTT.

This chain links TRBV6-1 with TRBJ2-1; TRBD2 matches at 11 bases. This CDR3 is built from 15 residues. Germline values: CDR1 MNHNS, CDR2 SASEGT. Unmatched junction bases numbered 11, after V lost 6 bases and J lost 10 bases. The CDR3 sequence is CASRDPGTSGYEQFF. The CDR3 coding sequence is TGTGCCAGCAGGGACCCCGGGACTAGCGGCTACGAGCAGTTCTTC.

As to this clone: Other DNA sequences within the sample encode an identical CDR3. J is TRBJ1-2 and V is TRBV29-1; possibly TRBD1 for D (6 bases). This CDR3 region has 11 residues. Germline assignment: CDR1 SQVTM and CDR2 ANQGSEA. V was clipped by 4 bases and J by 6 bases, with 9 bases between them. DNA of the CDR3: TGCAGCGTTGGGCGGACAGATGGCTACACCTTC. Its translation: CSVGRTDGYTF.

CDR3 sequence: CASRGQGRGYTF. CDR3 bases: TGTGCCAGCAGGGGACAGGGGCGGGGCTACACCTTC. V gene TRBV25-1 combines with J gene TRBJ1-2; TRBD1 agrees at 10 bases. Trimming removed 6 bases from V and 8 bases from J; junction bases left unmatched: 3. The CDR3 runs to 12 residues. Looked up from germline, CDR1 is MGHDK and CDR2 is SYGVNS.

The chain recombines TRBV28 with TRBJ2-5, with 7 bases lining up with TRBD2. This CDR3 contains 15 residues. CDR1 and CDR2 from the germline V gene are MDHEN and SYDVKM. The ends lost 4 bases at V and 2 bases at J; junction bases unmatched: 7. The DNA of the CDR3 is TGTGCCAGCAGTTCCAGACTAGCCTTACAAGAGACCCAGTACTTC. It specifies CASSSRLALQETQYF. Full variable domain (missing parts from reference TRBV28 and TRBJ2-5): DVKVTQSSRYLVKRTGEKVFLECVQDMDHENMFWYRQDPGLGLRLIYFSYDVKMKEKGDIPEGYSVSREKKERFSLILESASTNQTSMYLCASSSRLALQETQYFGPGTRLLVL.

The rearrangement joins TRBV7-9 to TRBJ2-1, with D hard to call. CDR1 SEHNR and CDR2 FQNEAQ come from the germline V gene (reference sequence). The CDR3 contains 13 residues. V was cut by 1 base and J by 5 bases, with 6 bases left in between. The DNA for the CDR3 is TGTGCCAGCAGCTTAGACCTAAACAATGAGCAGTTCTTC. Its translation: CASSLDLNNEQFF.

The CDR3 nucleotides read TGTGCCAGCAGTCTCTGGGGCGGGAGGGCCAATGAGCAGTTCTTC. This encodes CASSLWGGRANEQFF. The chain has TRBV28 and TRBJ2-1, with TRBD2 matching 9 bases. The CDR3 extends over 15 amino acids. Looked up from germline, CDR1 is MDHEN and CDR2 is SYDVKM. V lost 5 bases, J lost 6 bases, and 8 bases stayed unmatched.

V usage is TRBV7-3 and J usage is TRBJ2-2, with TRBD2 matching over 8 bases. There are 15 residues in the CDR3. V was clipped by 5 bases and J by 7 bases; unmatched bases: 9. The germline CDR1 and CDR2 sequences are SGHTA and FQGTGA. The CDR3: CASSPSGGDRGELFF. CDR3 DNA: TGTGCCAGCAGCCCCTCGGGAGGGGACCGCGGGGAGCTGTTTTTT.

This clone occurred a few times. This chain connects TRBV5-1 to TRBJ2-3; D not resolved. Germline CDR1 SGHRS, CDR2 YFSETQ. The V end was cut by 0 bases, the J end by 8 bases, with 10 bases between. The CDR3 contains 13 residues. This CDR3 reads CASSLEMEITQYF. In nucleotides, the CDR3 is TGCGCCAGCAGCTTGGAGATGGAGATTACGCAGTATTTT.

The chain carries TRBV19 and TRBJ2-7; 9 nucleotides line up with TRBD1. The trim removed 10 bases at V and 0 bases at J, leaving 10 bases unmatched. The germline CDR1 and CDR2 sequences are LNHDA and SQIVND (reference sequence). CDR3 length equals 15 residues. As DNA, the CDR3 is TGTGCCACCAAACGGGACAGGGCCAGCTCCTACGAGCAGTACTTC. It specifies CATKRDRASSYEQYF.

This chain links TRBV7-2 with TRBJ2-3, with a tentative D call TRBD2 (6 bases). CDR3 length: 15 residues. CDR1 and CDR2 from the germline V gene are SGHTA and FQGNSA. The V gene lost 4 bases and the J gene lost 1 base, with 12 bases spanning the gap. The CDR3 DNA is TGTGCCAGCAGCTGGGTAGGCGGGGGCACAGATACGCAGTATTTT. It yields the protein CASSWVGGGTDTQYF.

The genes are TRBV4-3 and TRBJ1-2, with TRBD1 matching over 7 bases. This CDR3 contains 15 residues. CDR1 and CDR2 from the germline V gene are LGHNA and YSLEER. The junction had 9 bases not matched to a gene; V was cut back by 4 bases and J by 4 bases. The CDR3 protein is CASSPRQGSGYGYTF. Written as DNA, the CDR3 is TGCGCCAGCAGCCCCCGACAGGGCTCGGGCTATGGCTACACCTTC.

This chain connects TRBV4-3 to TRBJ2-7; 12 bases are a match to TRBD2. Unmatched junction bases numbered 7, after V lost 5 bases and J lost 5 bases. From germline, CDR1 is LGHNA and CDR2 YSLEER. The CDR3 covers 15 residues. Written as DNA, the CDR3 is TGCGCCAGCAGCTACCGACTAGCGGGAGTTCACGAGCAGTACTTC. This sequence encodes CASSYRLAGVHEQYF.

The chain links TRBV30 to TRBJ1-2; D may be TRBD1 (5 bases). V was clipped by 0 bases and J by 7 bases, with 21 bases between them. The CDR3 has 16 residues. CDR1 and CDR2 (germline): GTSNPN, SVGIG (reference sequence). CDR3 nucleotide sequence: TGTGCCTGGAGTGTCCCCCAGGTCTGGCCAGGGTTTGGCTACACCTTC. This codes for CAWSVPQVWPGFGYTF. The whole variable domain, filled in from reference TRBV30 and TRBJ1-2, reads SQTIHQWPATLVQPVGSPLSLECTVEGTSNPNLYWYRQAAGRGLQLLFYSVGIGQISSEVPQNLSASRPQDRQFILSSKKLLLSDSGFYLCAWSVPQVWPGFGYTFGSGTRLTVV.

The genes are TRBV9 and TRBJ2-1; a weak D match, TRBD2 (5 bases). Germline CDR1 is SGDLS and CDR2 is YYNGEE. Trimming removed 0 bases at V and 0 bases at J, with 10 bases between. The CDR3 runs to 16 residues. The CDR3 is CASSVDEGSSYNEQFF. The CDR3 bases are TGTGCCAGCAGCGTAGACGAAGGGAGCTCCTACAATGAGCAGTTCTTC.